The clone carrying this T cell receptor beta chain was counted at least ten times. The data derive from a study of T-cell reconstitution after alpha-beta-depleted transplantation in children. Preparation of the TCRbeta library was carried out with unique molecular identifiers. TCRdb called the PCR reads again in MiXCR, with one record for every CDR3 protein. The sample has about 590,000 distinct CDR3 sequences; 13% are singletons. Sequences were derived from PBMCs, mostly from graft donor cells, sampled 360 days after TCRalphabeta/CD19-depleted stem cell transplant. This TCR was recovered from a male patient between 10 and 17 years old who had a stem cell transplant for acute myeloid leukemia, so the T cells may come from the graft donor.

The CDR3: CASSSKPYEQYF. CDR3 nucleotides: TGTGCCAGCAGCTCTAAACCTTACGAGCAGTACTTC. The chain has TRBV6-5 and TRBJ2-7; D call uncertain. The CDR3 is 12 amino acids. V gave up 6 bases and J gave up 4 bases, with 10 bases separating them. CDR1 is MNHEY and CDR2 is SVGAGI in the germline V gene.